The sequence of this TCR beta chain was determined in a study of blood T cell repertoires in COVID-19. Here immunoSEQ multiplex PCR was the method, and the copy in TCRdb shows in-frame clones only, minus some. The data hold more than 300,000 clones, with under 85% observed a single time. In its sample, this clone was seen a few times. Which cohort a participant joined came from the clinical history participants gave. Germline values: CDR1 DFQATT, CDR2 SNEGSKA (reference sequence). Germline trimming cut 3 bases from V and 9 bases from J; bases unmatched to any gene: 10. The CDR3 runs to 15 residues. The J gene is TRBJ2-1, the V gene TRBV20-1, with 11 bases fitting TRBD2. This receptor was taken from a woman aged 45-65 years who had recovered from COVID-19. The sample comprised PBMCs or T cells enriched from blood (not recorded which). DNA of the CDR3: TGCAGTGCTAGTGGGGTTAGCGGGGGGGCCATTGAGCAGTTCTTC. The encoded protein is CSASGVSGGAIEQFF.